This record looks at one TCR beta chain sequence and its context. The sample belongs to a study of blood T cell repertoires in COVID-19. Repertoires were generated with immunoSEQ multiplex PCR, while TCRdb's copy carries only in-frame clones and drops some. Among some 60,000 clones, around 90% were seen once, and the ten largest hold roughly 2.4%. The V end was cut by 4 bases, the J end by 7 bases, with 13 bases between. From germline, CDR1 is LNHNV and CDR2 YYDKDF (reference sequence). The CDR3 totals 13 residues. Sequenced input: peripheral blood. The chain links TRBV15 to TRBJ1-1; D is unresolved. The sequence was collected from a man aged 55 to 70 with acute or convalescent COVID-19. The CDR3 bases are TGTGCCACCAGCATGACACTGGCAGGTGAAGCTTTCTTT. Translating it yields CATSMTLAGEAFF.